This is a list of T cell receptor beta chains from one sample in a study of CD8+ T cells in alopecia areata. Assay used: immunoSEQ multiplex PCR; TCRdb lists only in-frame clones, some missing. In the table there are some 210,000 clones, approximately 70% of which are singletons. This specimen consisted of CD4+ T cells sorted from blood, obtained at week 44, from a patient treated with tofacitinib. These receptors came from a human donor with alopecia areata. The CDR3 runs from the conserved cysteine through the conserved F or W. The D gene is left open where the match is weak. Where a row states a size, it is once, few, many or the class of an expanded clone; other rows omit it.

j_call clone_size v_call d_call cdr3_nt cdr3_aa
TRBJ1-1 - TRBV30 - TGTGCCTGGAGTGGGCGGTTTGGCGGTGAAGCTTTCTTT CAWSGRFGGEAFF
TRBJ2-1 few TRBV4-1 TRBD2 TGCGCCAGCTCCCCTCGGCTAGCGGGGGGGCCTCGTAATGAGCAGTTCTTC CASSPRLAGGPRNEQFF
TRBJ1-5 - TRBV7-2 - TGTGCCAGCGGCTACCCGGACGGAGGGCAGCCCCAGCATTTT CASGYPDGGQPQHF
TRBJ2-7 - TRBV27 - TGTGCCAGCAGTTTATCACCCGTGTACGAGCAGTACTTC CASSLSPVYEQYF
TRBJ2-5 - TRBV6-1 - TGTGCCAGCCCTAAAGTCGCAGGGCTTCAAGAGACCCAGTACTTC CASPKVAGLQETQYF
TRBJ2-2 - TRBV2 TRBD1 TGTGCCAGCAGTATTGGACAGGGGAGCACCGGGGAGCTGTTTTTT CASSIGQGSTGELFF
TRBJ2-7 few TRBV11-2 TRBD2 TGTGCCAGCAGCCGGGGGGATTTTGCCTACGAGCAGTACTTC CASSRGDFAYEQYF
TRBJ1-1 - TRBV29-1 TRBD1 TGCAGCGTTGCAGAGACAGGGACTAAGAACACTGAAGCTTTCTTT CSVAETGTKNTEAFF
TRBJ1-1 - TRBV25-1 - TGTGCCAGCAGTGAATCTGGCGGGAACTTGGCTTTCTTT CASSESGGNLAFF
TRBJ1-2 few TRBV4-3 TRBD1 TGCGCCAGCAGCCAAGATTGGGGACAGGCATCTGGCTACACCTTC CASSQDWGQASGYTF
TRBJ1-2 - TRBV15 - TGTGCCACCAGCAGGCCAGATGCCTATGGCTACACCTTC CATSRPDAYGYTF
TRBJ2-6 - TRBV2 TRBD2 TGTGCCAGCTCACCAAGGCGGGAGGGGGCCAACGTCCTGACTTTC CASSPRREGANVLTF
TRBJ1-1 few TRBV29-1 - TGCAGCGTTGTTGGACAGCTGAACACTGAAGCTTTCTTT CSVVGQLNTEAFF
TRBJ1-2 once TRBV15 - TGTGCCACCAGCAGAGGTGATTCAGTAGATGGCTACACCTTC CATSRGDSVDGYTF
TRBJ1-5 once TRBV2 - TGTGCCAGCGGACAGAGCAATCAGCCCCAGCATTTT CASGQSNQPQHF
TRBJ1-4 - TRBV29-1 TRBD1 TGCAGCGTTGATGTGGGACAGGGGAATGAAAAACTGTTTTTT CSVDVGQGNEKLFF
TRBJ2-5 - TRBV4-2 - TGTGCCAGCAGCCATCCCCCCTTGCGGGGAAAGCAAGAGACCCAGTACTTC CASSHPPLRGKQETQYF
TRBJ1-1 - TRBV6-1 - TGTGCCACCTGGACAGTTGAAGCTTTCTTT CATWTVEAFF
TRBJ2-5 few TRBV7-2 - TGTGCCAGCAGCACCACTACCTCGAGAGGGGAGACCCAGTACTTC CASSTTTSRGETQYF
TRBJ2-2 - TRBV30 - TGTGCCTGGAGTTTAGTCTCTGCGAACACCGGGGAGCTGTTTTTT CAWSLVSANTGELFF
TRBJ1-5 - TRBV7-2 TRBD1 TGTGCCAGCAGCACCAGGGGACAGGGGGCTCAGCCCCAGCATTTT CASSTRGQGAQPQHF
TRBJ1-1 - TRBV29-1 - TGCAGCGTCAAGGGTCTAACCCCGAACACTGAAGCTTTCTTT CSVKGLTPNTEAFF
TRBJ1-2 - TRBV29-1 - TGCAGCGTTGACGGAGGGGGGTCGGGTGGGAACTATGGCTACACCTTC CSVDGGGSGGNYGYTF
TRBJ1-1 - TRBV2 - TGTGCCAGCAGACTACCCCAGGGAGGATTGAACACTGAAGCTTTCTTT CASRLPQGGLNTEAFF
TRBJ1-4 - TRBV15 - TGTGCCACCAGCAGATCTGCTGAGAAACTGTTTTTT CATSRSAEKLFF
TRBJ2-7 - TRBV29-1 TRBD1 TGCAGCGTCCGACGCCTGGGACAGCGAACTTACGAGCAGTACTTC CSVRRLGQRTYEQYF
TRBJ1-1 once TRBV29-1 - TGCAGCGTTGAAGTTGGGGTGAACACTGAAGCTTTCTTT CSVEVGVNTEAFF
TRBJ2-5 - TRBV5-1 TRBD1 TGCGCCAGCAGCCCCGACAGGGGGTACGCAGAGACCCAGTACTTC CASSPDRGYAETQYF
TRBJ2-6 - TRBV30 - TGTGCCTGGACGCCGGGGTTAGCTGGGGCCAACGTCCTGACTTTC CAWTPGLAGANVLTF
TRBJ2-4 - TRBV29-1 - TGCAGCGTTGAATCGAGGACTTTAGCCAAAAACATTCAGTACTTC CSVESRTLAKNIQYF
TRBJ2-7 - TRBV27 TRBD2 TGTGCCAGCACCGCGACTAGCCATTCCTACGAGCAGTACTTC CASTATSHSYEQYF
TRBJ2-7 once TRBV2 - TGTGCCAGCGGGCGACAGGCGGCTGAGCAGTACTTC CASGRQAAEQYF
TRBJ2-3 - TRBV29-1 - TGCAGCGTTGATGCAGGGGCCCGGGGTACGCAGTATTTT CSVDAGARGTQYF
TRBJ2-7 - TRBV5-1 - TGCGCCAGCAGCTTGGGGACTACGAGGGCCTACGAGCAGTACTTC CASSLGTTRAYEQYF
TRBJ1-1 - TRBV30 - TGTGCCTGGAGGAGTGGGGCGGGTGAAGCTTTCTTT CAWRSGAGEAFF
TRBJ2-3 - TRBV5-1 - TGCGCCAGCAGCCCGGGCGGAAGAACAGATACGCAGTATTTT CASSPGGRTDTQYF
TRBJ2-7 - TRBV10-2 TRBD2 TGCGCCAGCACCCTGTCGGGGGGGCCGAAAGCCTACGAGCAGTACTTC CASTLSGGPKAYEQYF
TRBJ2-3 many TRBV5-6 - TGTGCCAGCAGCTTGTTACGTCGGCTAGATGGCACAGATACGCAGTATTTT CASSLLRRLDGTDTQYF
TRBJ2-3 - TRBV6-5 - TGTGCCAGCAGATCGACTCCAGGAGGCGATACGCAGTATTTT CASRSTPGGDTQYF
TRBJ2-3 - TRBV7-2 TRBD2 TGTGCCAGCAGGGGTAGCGGGGGCGATGAGGCAGATACGCAGTATTTT CASRGSGGDEADTQYF
TRBJ1-2 - TRBV29-1 - TGCAGCGTTGAAGATATTAGTATGACTTGGGAGGATGGCTACACCTTC CSVEDISMTWEDGYTF
TRBJ1-2 - TRBV5-1 - TGCGCCAGCAGCCCAACCGTGGGGGGGAACTATGGCTACACCTTC CASSPTVGGNYGYTF
TRBJ1-2 once TRBV2 - TGTGCCAGCAGTGGATCAGGAGCTGAGGGATCGGGCTACACCTTC CASSGSGAEGSGYTF
TRBJ2-3 - TRBV4-3 - TGCGCCAGCAGCCAAGAGGCTACCTCAAGGGGTGATACGCAGTATTTT CASSQEATSRGDTQYF
TRBJ2-1 - TRBV29-1 TRBD1 TGCAGCGTTGAAGATTTGGGACAGTTTGTCTATGAGCAGTTCTTC CSVEDLGQFVYEQFF
TRBJ2-2 few TRBV27 TRBD2 TGTGCCAGCAGTGCTAGCGGGGGGCGGACCGGGGAGCTGTTTTTT CASSASGGRTGELFF
TRBJ2-1 - TRBV2 - TGTGCCAGCAGCAGACTAGTTTCCTACAATGAGCAGTTCTTC CASSRLVSYNEQFF
TRBJ2-5 - TRBV27 - TGTGCCAGCAGACCCGGGACAATAGAGACCCAGTACTTC CASRPGTIETQYF
TRBJ2-1 - TRBV4-3 - TGCGCCAGCAGCCAAGATGGGGGGAATGAGCAGTTCTTC CASSQDGGNEQFF
TRBJ2-3 - TRBV29-1 - TGCAGCGTTGAATCACGGGTTAGCACAGATACGCAGTATTTT CSVESRVSTDTQYF
TRBJ2-1 - TRBV7-8 TRBD1 TGTGCCAGCACCACTTACAGGGGGTCCTACAATGAGCAGTTCTTC CASTTYRGSYNEQFF
TRBJ1-5 few TRBV29-1 - TGCAGCGTCGCTGTAGGGTCGGGTCAGCCCCAGCATTTT CSVAVGSGQPQHF
TRBJ1-1 - TRBV6-5 TRBD1 TGTGCCAGCAGTTACCGGACAGGGAACACTGAAGCTTTCTTT CASSYRTGNTEAFF
TRBJ2-2 few TRBV29-1 - TGCAGCATCCTTGGGCCGCACACTACCGGGGAGCTGTTTTTT CSILGPHTTGELFF